This TCR beta chain came from a study of T cells in Graves' hyperthyroidism and ophthalmopathy. This clonotype was counted many times. Amplification of TCR beta CDR3 regions was performed using RNA transcripts as template. TCR CDR3 underwent first-round RT-PCR with the HTBI primer set. A single record per CDR3 protein comes from TCRdb applying MiXCR to the multiplex PCR reads. The sample consists of fewer than 600,000 distinct CDR3 sequences, 13% to 15% of them appearing once. No progression to ophthalmopathy during 18 months of follow-up defined stable disease. Aged 18 to 65, the patients had hyperthyroidism that was newly diagnosed and had lasted under 2 months. Uncontrolled infection, other autoimmune disease, pregnancy and lactation each barred patients from inclusion. Cells are PBMCs isolated from roughly 10 ml of fresh blood. The receptor comes from a middle-aged woman with Graves' hyperthyroidism. Sequencing was done on a sample of blood.

CDR3 nucleotides: TGTGCCAGCAGCTCAAGGACTAGCGGGAGTATCTATGAGCAGTTCTTC. This encodes CASSSRTSGSIYEQFF. The chain recombines TRBV3-1 with TRBJ2-1, with TRBD2 matching over 13 bases. The ends lost 5 bases at V and 8 bases at J; junction bases unmatched: 9. The CDR3 spans 16 residues. Germline V CDR1 and CDR2: LGHDT, YNNKEL (reference sequence).